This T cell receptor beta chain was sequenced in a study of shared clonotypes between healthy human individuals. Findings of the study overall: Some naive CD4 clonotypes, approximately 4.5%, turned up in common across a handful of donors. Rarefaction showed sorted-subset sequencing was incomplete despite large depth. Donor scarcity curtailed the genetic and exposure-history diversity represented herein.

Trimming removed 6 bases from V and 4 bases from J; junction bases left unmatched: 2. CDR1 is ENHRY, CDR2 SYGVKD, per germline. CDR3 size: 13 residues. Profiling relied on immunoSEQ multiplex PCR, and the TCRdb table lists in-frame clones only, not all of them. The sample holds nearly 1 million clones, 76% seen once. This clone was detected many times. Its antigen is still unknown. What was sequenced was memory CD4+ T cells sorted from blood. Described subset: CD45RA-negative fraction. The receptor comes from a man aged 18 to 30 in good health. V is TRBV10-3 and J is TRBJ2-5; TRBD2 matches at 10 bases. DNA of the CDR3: TGTGCCATCAGGGTAGCGGGGGGAGAGACCCAGTACTTC. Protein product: CAIRVAGGETQYF.